This T cell receptor beta chain was observed in a study of T-cell reconstitution after alpha-beta-depleted transplantation in children. CDR1 and CDR2 from the germline V gene are KGHDR and SFDVKD. Between the trimmed V and J ends, which lost 5 bases and 1 base, there was a span of 4 bases. This CDR3 has 13 residues. Findings and caveats of the study: Elevated TCRbeta diversity at day 60 was traced, in some patients, to surviving recipient T cells and thymic progenitors. At one year after transplant, newly produced T cells mostly accounted for T-cell counts and diversity. Approximately two months post-transplant, alpha-beta T cells reportedly originated from several hundred expanded graft clones.

With regard to this clonotype: Its antigen remains unidentified.

TCRbeta library preparation incorporated unique molecular identifiers. TCRdb reanalysed the PCR reads using MiXCR and keeps one entry per CDR3 protein. The repertoire holds approximately 190,000 distinct CDR3 sequences, with approximately 8.4% as singletons. The TCR sequence derives from a male patient aged 2-15 years who had a stem cell transplant for acute myeloid leukemia, so the T cells may come from the graft donor. The V call is TRBV24-1, the J call TRBJ2-2; D is unresolved. The input for sequencing was PBMCs, mostly from graft donor cells, taken 360 days after TCRalphabeta/CD19-depleted stem cell transplant. The CDR3 here is CATSAENTGELFF. The CDR3 DNA is TGTGCCACCAGTGCGGAGAACACCGGGGAGCTGTTTTTT.